A single sample is the source of the 12 T cell receptor beta chains below, sequenced in a study of CD8 T cells in ankylosing spondylitis. TCRdb processed the 5' RACE reads anew with MiXCR; each CDR3 protein has one entry. Of some 840,000 distinct CDR3 sequences in the sample, 12% were seen once. Study observations and caveats: Seemingly characteristic of ankylosing spondylitis blood was a TCR beta motif consisting of 7 or 8 highly homologous variants.

The antigens of these receptors remain unknown. Sequenced material: blood, either unsorted or a sorted T cell fraction (not recorded which). The receptors derive from a male donor with ankylosing spondylitis.

This clonotype came up many times. This chain links TRBV6-5 with TRBJ1-4; D remains ambiguous. Germline V gives CDR1 MNHEY, CDR2 SVGAGI. V shed 3 bases and J shed 0 bases, with 8 bases lying between them. The length of the CDR3 is 15 residues. CDR3 nucleotide sequence: TGTGCCAGCAGTTATAAGGCCTCAACTAATGAAAAACTGTTTTTT. Translated: CASSYKASTNEKLFF.

This clonotype was counted a few times. The chain joins TRBV12-3 or TRBV12-4 to TRBJ2-1; D is unresolved. There are 14 residues in the CDR3. Trimming took 7 bases from V and 5 from J, leaving 15 bases between them. The CDR3 coding sequence is TGTGCCAGCACCCGCATAAGGGTCGACAATGAGCAGTTCTTC. This gives the protein CASTRIRVDNEQFF.

This clonotype was observed a few times. This chain links TRBV6-2 or TRBV6-3 with TRBJ2-7, with D tentatively TRBD1 (6 bases). V gave up 5 bases and J gave up 5 bases, with 10 bases separating them. The CDR3 runs to 12 residues. CDR1 and CDR2 from the germline V gene are MNHEY and SVGEGT. CDR3 DNA sequence: TGTGCCAGCAGTACAGGGTACGACGAGCAGTACTTC. Translating gives CASSTGYDEQYF.

This clonotype came up many times. The chain uses TRBV5-1 and TRBJ1-1; D unclear. The germline V gene encodes CDR1 SGHRS and CDR2 YFSETQ. The CDR3 consists of 13 residues. V lost 2 bases, J lost 3 bases, and 8 bases lay in between. In DNA form, the CDR3 reads TGCGCCAGCAGCTTCAACCAACACACTGAAGCTTTCTTT. Residues: CASSFNQHTEAFF.

The chain carries TRBV5-4 and TRBJ2-1; TRBD1 aligns across 7 bases. V was clipped by 3 bases and J by 0 bases; unmatched bases: 3. CDR1 and CDR2 (germline): SGHNT, YYREEE (reference sequence). The CDR3 has 15 residues. The CDR3 protein is CASSSRTGSYNEQFF. CDR3 in DNA: TGTGCCAGCAGCTCACGGACAGGCTCCTACAATGAGCAGTTCTTC.

This clonotype was counted between two and nine times. The V gene is TRBV10-3, the J gene TRBJ2-2; tentatively, D is TRBD2 (5 bases). Germline V gene lookup returns CDR1 ENHRY and CDR2 SYGVKD. The CDR3 contains 15 residues. Trimming took 2 bases from V and 3 from J, leaving 10 bases between them. The DNA of the CDR3 is TGTGCCATCAGTGAGAGAGGGTCGGACACCGGGGAGCTGTTTTTT. This sequence encodes CAISERGSDTGELFF.

The chain carries TRBV6-1 and TRBJ2-2; TRBD1 matches 9 bases. Germline V gives CDR1 MNHNS, CDR2 SASEGT. The V gene end was trimmed by 6 bases and the J gene end by 6 bases; junction bases not matched to a gene: 8. This CDR3 has 15 residues. CDR3 in DNA: TGTGCCAGCAGGAGGAACAGGGGGCAGGCCGGGGAGCTGTTTTTT. It yields the protein CASRRNRGQAGELFF.

The table lists this clonotype with a few counts. J is TRBJ2-1 and V is TRBV2; D assignment may be TRBD1 or TRBD2 (5 bases each). This CDR3 spans 15 amino acids. Germline CDR1 and CDR2: SNHLY and FYNNEI. Trimming shortened V by 6 bases and J by 2 bases, and 14 bases separated the two germline ends. The CDR3 reads CASRGKGSTYNEQFF. CDR3 nucleotides: TGTGCCAGCAGGGGTAAGGGGAGCACCTACAATGAGCAGTTCTTC.

In this sample, this clonotype turned up many times. The chain combines TRBV7-6 with TRBJ1-2; no reliable D call. V lost 4 bases and J lost 2, with 20 bases in between. The V gene's germline CDR1 is SGHVS and CDR2 FNYEAQ. The CDR3 has 17 residues. DNA for the CDR3: TGTGCCAGCAGCTCTCATCGGAAGGAGGAGAAAAACTATGGCTACACCTTC. Translating it yields CASSSHRKEEKNYGYTF.

Only a few counts were recorded for this clonotype. The chain combines TRBV20-1 with TRBJ2-7; possible D gene TRBD2, 6 bases. Trimming left V 6 bases short and J 6 bases short, with 12 bases between. The CDR3 contains 11 residues. The V gene's germline CDR1 is DFQATT and CDR2 SNEGSKA (reference sequence). DNA of the CDR3: TGCAGTGCCCAACTAGCTCCCGAGCAGTACTTC. Amino acid sequence: CSAQLAPEQYF.

This clonotype appeared a few times. V is TRBV7-2 and J is TRBJ1-2, with D possibly TRBD1 on 6 matching bases. The CDR3 contains 15 residues. Germline assignment: CDR1 SGHTA and CDR2 FQGNSA. Trimming left V 5 bases short and J 0 bases short, with 13 bases between. The CDR3 sequence: CASSPVRGSNYGYTF. DNA of the CDR3: TGTGCCAGCAGCCCCGTTAGGGGGTCTAACTATGGCTACACCTTC.

The chain combines TRBV7-9 with TRBJ2-3, with 7 bases lining up with TRBD1. Germline-derived CDR1 and CDR2 are SEHNR and FQNEAQ (reference sequence). This CDR3 has 15 residues. V dropped 5 bases and J dropped 0; count of bases not matched to a gene: 5. CDR3 in amino acids: CASSPKGASTDTQYF. CDR3 bases: TGTGCCAGCAGCCCAAAGGGGGCAAGCACAGATACGCAGTATTTT.